This T cell receptor (beta chain) was recovered during a study of shared clonotypes between healthy human individuals. Study details: Participating donors consisted of a couple of women and a few men aged 18 to 49.

V shed 1 base and J shed 5 bases, with 18 bases lying between them. The V gene's germline CDR1 is SEHNR and CDR2 FQNEAQ (reference sequence). The CDR3 spans 17 residues. CD45RO-negative CD8 cells positively selected for CCR7 made up the naive population, which excluded terminally differentiated effector memory CD45RA+ cells. The table came from immunoSEQ multiplex PCR; TCRdb's copy has only in-frame clones and leaves some out. The sample lists hundreds of thousands of clones, approximately 96% occurring once. The sequenced sample consisted of naive CD8+ T cells sorted from blood. The receptor's source is a woman aged 30 to 39 in good health. The chain is built from TRBV7-9 and TRBJ2-1; the D call may be TRBD1 or TRBD2 (5 bases each). The CDR3 here is CASSLVAGTSGDNEQFF. The DNA for the CDR3 is TGTGCCAGCAGCTTAGTGGCCGGGACGTCGGGCGACAATGAGCAGTTCTTC.